What follows are 30 T cell receptor beta chains derived from one specimen sequenced in a study of a mutant IDH1 vaccine in newly diagnosed glioma. This sample's time point: baseline, week 1 (first vaccination visit). Treatment here: pre-vaccination baseline after standard-of-care therapy. Libraries were prepared by immunoSEQ multiplex PCR; TCRdb keeps only in-frame clonotypes and omits some of them. The profile shows 92,000 or so clones, almost 85% of them singletons. Source: PBMCs, taken from a glioma patient treated with radiotherapy, temozolomide or both. The source of these receptors is a man aged 40-55 years with glioma. Some clones in this sample may be carry-over from other donors' samples.

The chain has TRBV5-1 and TRBJ1-2, with D perhaps TRBD1 (6 bases). Germline lookup yields CDR1 SGHRS and CDR2 YFSETQ. The CDR3 is 14 amino acids. With 0 bases removed from V and 5 bases from J, the gap between germline ends came to 11 bases. CDR3 nucleotides: TGCGCCAGCAGCTTGGTTTCAGGGGATTATGGCTACACCTTC. Its translation: CASSLVSGDYGYTF.

This chain joins TRBV1 and TRBJ2-1. TRBV1 corresponds to a pseudogene. The length of the CDR3 is 16 residues. Here the CDR3 DNA reads TGCACCAGCAGCCAAGATGGGGTCCCGACCTACAATGAGCAGTTCTTC. Translating gives CTSSQDGVPTYNEQFF.

The V gene is TRBV29-1, the J gene TRBJ1-4, with TRBD1 identical over 9 bases. With V trimmed by 1 base and J by 8 bases, 8 bases remained unmatched. This CDR3 contains 15 residues. Germline CDR1 reads SQVTM; CDR2 reads ANQGSEA. The CDR3 spells CSVEGRGQGEEKLFF. CDR3 sequence (DNA): TGCAGCGTTGAAGGCCGGGGACAGGGAGAAGAAAAACTGTTTTTT. Drawing the rest from reference TRBV29-1 and TRBJ1-4, the complete variable domain is SAVISQKPSRDICQRGTSLTIQCQVDSQVTMMFWYRQQPGQSLTLIATANQGSEATYESGFVIDKFPISRPNLTFSTLTVSNMSPEDSSIYLCSVEGRGQGEEKLFFGSGTQLSVL.

The chain links TRBV5-1 to TRBJ2-1; possibly TRBD1 or TRBD2 for D (6 bases each). This CDR3 spans 14 amino acids. In germline, CDR1 is SGHRS, CDR2 YFSETQ. V was cut by 0 bases and J by 9 bases, with 13 bases left in between. CDR3 loop: CASSLAGGQGEQFF. CDR3 bases: TGCGCCAGCAGCTTGGCTGGGGGGCAGGGTGAGCAGTTCTTC.

This sequence joins TRBV7-9 and TRBJ2-5; TRBD1 is a possible D gene (6 bases). The CDR3 runs to 14 residues. Trimming shortened V by 5 bases and J by 2 bases, and 12 bases separated the two germline ends. CDR1 and CDR2 from the germline V gene are SEHNR and FQNEAQ (reference sequence). The CDR3 region is CASSPGQNQETQYF. In DNA form, the CDR3 reads TGTGCCAGCAGCCCGGGACAAAATCAAGAGACCCAGTACTTC. Supplemented by reference TRBV7-9 and TRBJ2-5, the full variable domain reads DTGVSQNPRHKITKRGQNVTFRCDPISEHNRLYWYRQTLGQGPEFLTYFQNEAQLEKSRLLSDRFSAERPKGSFSTLEIQRTEQGDSAMYLCASSPGQNQETQYFGPGTRLLVL.

V gene TRBV5-4 combines with J gene TRBJ2-2; D may correspond to TRBD1 or TRBD2 (6 bases each). Germline values: CDR1 SGHNT, CDR2 YYREEE (reference sequence). CDR3 size: 17 residues. V dropped 3 bases and J dropped 6 bases, with 21 bases sitting between them. CDR3 nucleotide sequence: TGTGCCAGCAGCTCTGGGACCCTAGCGACAGGCGCCGGGGAGCTGTTTTTT. Protein: CASSSGTLATGAGELFF.

The J gene is TRBJ1-2, the V gene TRBV6-5, with 7 bases lining up with TRBD1. Trimming at V came to 1 base and at J to 3 bases, leaving 5 bases not matched to a gene. Germline CDR1 reads MNHEY; CDR2 reads SVGAGI. This CDR3 is built from 15 residues. CDR3 DNA sequence: TGTGCCAGCAGTTACTTACCGACAGGGTACTATGGCTACACCTTC. As protein: CASSYLPTGYYGYTF.

The chain links TRBV5-1 to TRBJ2-3, with D tentatively TRBD2 (5 bases). The CDR3 runs to 14 residues. Germline CDR1 and CDR2: SGHRS and YFSETQ. Trimming pared 3 bases from V and 5 bases from J, leaving 13 bases between. This chain's CDR3 is CASSSAEAEDTQYF. The DNA for the CDR3 is TGCGCCAGCAGCTCCGCGGAGGCGGAAGATACGCAGTATTTT.

V is TRBV6-5 and J is TRBJ1-1; unclear D gene. The V and J ends lost 3 bases and 4 bases respectively, with 12 bases between them. The length of the CDR3 is 14 residues. Germline CDR1 and CDR2: MNHEY and SVGAGI. The CDR3 reads CASSYSGSSTEAFF. DNA of the CDR3: TGTGCCAGCAGTTATAGTGGCAGTAGCACTGAAGCTTTCTTT.

This clone has a handful of counts. The chain combines TRBV15 with TRBJ1-1; 7 bases match TRBD1. From germline, CDR1 is LNHNV and CDR2 YYDKDF (reference sequence). CDR3 length: 15 amino acids. V shed 2 bases and J 5 bases; nucleotides not matched to a gene: 8. DNA for the CDR3: TGTGCCACCAGCAGACCAGGGGGAGTACGGACTGAAGCTTTCTTT. Protein: CATSRPGGVRTEAFF. The whole variable domain, filled in from reference TRBV15 and TRBJ1-1, reads DAMVIQNPRYQVTQFGKPVTLSCSQTLNHNVMYWYQQKSSQAPKLLFHYYDKDFNNEADTPDNFQSRRPNTSFCFLDIRSPGLGDTAMYLCATSRPGGVRTEAFFGQGTRLTVV.

The V call is TRBV15, the J call TRBJ2-5; D remains ambiguous. The CDR3 is 15 residues long. Trimming pared 0 bases from V and 7 bases from J, leaving 15 bases between. CDR1 is LNHNV, CDR2 YYDKDF, per germline (reference sequence). This chain's CDR3 is CATSRDTSRLGTQYF. CDR3 nucleotides: TGTGCCACCAGCAGAGATACGTCTAGACTCGGGACCCAGTACTTC. The full variable domain, its missing parts supplied by reference TRBV15 and TRBJ2-5, is DAMVIQNPRYQVTQFGKPVTLSCSQTLNHNVMYWYQQKSSQAPKLLFHYYDKDFNNEADTPDNFQSRRPNTSFCFLDIRSPGLGDTAMYLCATSRDTSRLGTQYFGPGTRLLVL.

This clone was seen at least ten times. The CDR3 DNA sequence: TGTGCCAGCAGAGGCGGGGGGGCCTACAATGAGCAGTTCTTC. This gives the protein CASRGGGAYNEQFF. V is TRBV6-6 and J is TRBJ2-1, with TRBD2 matching 9 bases. CDR3 length equals 14 residues. Germline lookup yields CDR1 MNHNY and CDR2 SVGAGI (reference sequence). V lost 6 bases to trimming and J lost 2 bases; unmatched junction nucleotides: 2.

The rearrangement uses TRBV7-9 and TRBJ1-4, with D maybe TRBD1 (5 bases). The CDR3 has 16 residues. The V gene's germline CDR1 is SEHNR and CDR2 FQNEAQ (reference sequence). The V and J ends lost 5 bases and 7 bases respectively, with 20 bases between them. CDR3 residues: CASSPAAGLGGEKLFF. The CDR3, as DNA: TGTGCCAGCAGCCCCGCTGCAGGGCTTGGAGGTGAAAAACTGTTTTTT. Based on the CDR3 plus reference TRBV7-9 and TRBJ1-4, the full variable domain is DTGVSQNPRHKITKRGQNVTFRCDPISEHNRLYWYRQTLGQGPEFLTYFQNEAQLEKSRLLSDRFSAERPKGSFSTLEIQRTEQGDSAMYLCASSPAAGLGGEKLFFGSGTQLSVL.

The rearrangement links TRBV6-1 to TRBJ1-4; 9 bases line up with TRBD1. Unmatched junction bases numbered 5, after V lost 4 bases and J lost 8 bases. Germline CDR1 reads MNHNS; CDR2 reads SASEGT. The CDR3 has 14 amino acids. The chain's CDR3 is CASSGDRENEKLFF. CDR3 coding DNA: TGTGCCAGCAGTGGGGACAGGGAAAACGAAAAACTGTTTTTT.

This clone was detected once. The chain employs TRBV9 and TRBJ1-6; D unclear. Trimming cost V 1 base and J 6 bases, with 8 bases left between them. The CDR3 is 14 amino acids. Germline V lookup: CDR1 SGDLS, CDR2 YYNGEE. This CDR3 is CASSVTGINSPLHF. The CDR3 DNA is TGTGCCAGCAGCGTAACCGGTATTAATTCACCCCTCCACTTT.

V gene TRBV11-2 combines with J gene TRBJ2-5; 11 positions match TRBD2. CDR3 length equals 15 residues. The V gene end was trimmed by 3 bases and the J gene end by 6 bases; junction bases not matched to a gene: 6. Germline loops: CDR1 SGHAT, CDR2 FQNNGV. The CDR3 protein is CASSFFVAGGQTQYF. Here the CDR3 DNA reads TGTGCCAGCAGCTTTTTTGTAGCGGGGGGGCAGACCCAGTACTTC. Full variable domain (outside the CDR3, taken from reference TRBV11-2 and TRBJ2-5): EAGVAQSPRYKIIEKRQSVAFWCNPISGHATLYWYQQILGQGPKLLIQFQNNGVVDDSQLPKDRFSAERLKGVDSTLKIQPAKLEDSAVYLCASSFFVAGGQTQYFGPGTRLLVL.

A single count supports this clone. The chain uses TRBV6-5 and TRBJ2-3; D tentatively fits TRBD1 or TRBD2 (5 bases each). This CDR3 is built from 14 residues. Trimming took 6 bases from V and 1 from J, leaving 11 bases between them. Germline lookup yields CDR1 MNHEY and CDR2 SVGAGI. The CDR3, as DNA: TGTGCCAGCAGGCTCCAGGGACGCACAGATACGCAGTATTTT. This encodes CASRLQGRTDTQYF.

The table lists this clone with a few counts. This chain connects TRBV12-5 to TRBJ2-5, with D uncertain. Germline V gene lookup returns CDR1 LGHNT and CDR2 FRNRAP. Trimming left V 4 bases short and J 2 bases short, with 11 bases between. The CDR3 is made up of 14 amino acids. This chain's CDR3 is CASGSRPLQETQYF. The CDR3 nucleotides read TGTGCTAGTGGTTCCCGGCCGCTACAAGAGACCCAGTACTTC. The full variable domain, completed using reference TRBV12-5 and TRBJ2-5, is DARVTQTPRHKVTEMGQEVTMRCQPILGHNTVFWYRQTMMQGLELLAYFRNRAPLDDSGMPKDRFSAEMPDATLATLKIQPSEPRDSAVYFCASGSRPLQETQYFGPGTRLLVL.

CDR3 DNA sequence: TGTGCCAGCAGTGAGGGTGCAACTAATGAAAAACTGTTTTTT. It specifies CASSEGATNEKLFF. This chain uses TRBV6-1 with TRBJ1-4, with D unclear. V shed 3 bases and J shed 0 bases, with 5 bases lying between them. The CDR3 contains 14 residues. Germline V gene data show CDR1 as MNHNS and CDR2 as SASEGT.

The rearrangement links TRBV5-1 to TRBJ2-7, with D possibly TRBD2 on 6 matching bases. The germline V gene has CDR1 SGHRS and CDR2 YFSETQ. V was shortened by 4 bases and J by 1 base, with 18 bases between the two germline ends. The CDR3 is 16 amino acids. CDR3 amino acids: CASSDQGASVSYEQYF. For the CDR3, the DNA is TGCGCCAGCAGCGACCAAGGGGCTAGCGTGTCCTACGAGCAGTACTTC. Variable domain in full (rest from reference TRBV5-1 and TRBJ2-7): KAGVTQTPRYLIKTRGQQVTLSCSPISGHRSVSWYQQTPGQGLQFLFEYFSETQRNKGNFPGRFSGRQFSNSRSEMNVSTLELGDSALYLCASSDQGASVSYEQYFGPGTRLTVT.

V is TRBV5-6 and J is TRBJ1-1, with 8 bases identical to TRBD1. Losses at the gene ends were 0 bases for V and 1 base for J; bases not matched to a gene: 11. The CDR3 has 18 amino acids. CDR1 and CDR2 (germline): SGHDT, YYEEEE. The chain's CDR3 is CASSLAAGQGAQNTEAFF. The CDR3 nucleotides are TGTGCCAGCAGCTTGGCCGCGGGCCAGGGGGCGCAGAACACTGAAGCTTTCTTT.

The rearrangement links TRBV18 to TRBJ2-5; D is perhaps TRBD1 or TRBD2 (5 bases each). This CDR3 region has 14 residues. Germline CDR1 reads KGHSH; CDR2 reads LQKENI. The ends were cut back, 2 bases at V and 3 bases at J, with 10 bases in the middle. DNA of the CDR3: TGTGCCAGCTCACCAGGGACCGGAAAAGAGACCCAGTACTTC. It translates to CASSPGTGKETQYF.

The V call is TRBV5-8, the J call TRBJ2-7, with D tentatively TRBD2 (6 bases). V was clipped by 4 bases and J by 6 bases, with 11 bases between them. Germline V gives CDR1 SGHTS, CDR2 YDEGEE. The CDR3 is made up of 12 amino acids. The CDR3 protein is CASSRLGGEQYF. For the CDR3, the DNA is TGTGCCAGCAGCCGGCTCGGGGGCGAGCAGTACTTC. The full variable domain, its missing parts supplied by reference TRBV5-8 and TRBJ2-7, is EAGVTQSPTHLIKTRGQQATLRCSPISGHTSVYWYQQALGLGLQFLLWYDEGEERNRGNFPPRFSGRQFPNYSSELNVNALELEDSALYLCASSRLGGEQYFGPGTRLTVT.

The V gene is TRBV6-1, the J gene TRBJ2-6; weak D call: TRBD1 (5 bases). V lost 1 base to trimming and J lost 2 bases, with 9 bases between them. The CDR3 is 16 amino acids. CDR1 is MNHNS, CDR2 SASEGT, per germline. The DNA for the CDR3 is TGTGCCAGCAGTGAAGTACAGGCGGCTGGGGCCAACGTCCTGACTTTC. Protein sequence: CASSEVQAAGANVLTF.

Only one count was recorded for this clone. CDR3 bases: TGCGCCAGCAGCCAAGGAGGGGCTGGGTACGAGCAGTACTTC. Translated, it gives CASSQGGAGYEQYF. This chain connects TRBV4-1 to TRBJ2-7; D may be TRBD1 or TRBD2 (5 bases each). Germline loops: CDR1 MGHRA, CDR2 YSYEKL. The CDR3 runs 14 residues. Trimming took 1 base from V and 4 from J, leaving 11 bases between them.

The chain is built from TRBV4-1 and TRBJ2-2, with a weak D call TRBD2 (6 bases). The germline V and J ends were trimmed by 0 bases and 6 bases, with 17 bases remaining between them. The germline CDR1 and CDR2 sequences are MGHRA and YSYEKL. This CDR3 has 17 residues. The CDR3 loop is CASSQELGGSASGELFF. The DNA for the CDR3 is TGCGCCAGCAGCCAAGAGTTGGGGGGATCCGCATCCGGGGAGCTGTTTTTT.

This clone was detected once. The V call is TRBV5-1, the J call TRBJ2-1, with 13 bases that match TRBD2. The J segment lost 9 bases and the V segment lost 4 bases, leaving 10 bases of the junction unmatched. Per the germline V gene, CDR1 is SGHRS and CDR2 is YFSETQ. The CDR3 is 16 amino acids. CDR3 residues: CASSPDTSGGAGEQFF. The CDR3 DNA reads as TGCGCCAGCAGCCCAGATACTAGCGGGGGGGCCGGTGAGCAGTTCTTC.

V gene TRBV25-1 combines with J gene TRBJ2-7; 7 bases map to TRBD1. V was clipped by 4 bases and J by 3 bases; unmatched bases: 6. CDR3 length: 14 amino acids. Germline CDR1 reads MGHDK; CDR2 reads SYGVNS. The CDR3, as DNA: TGTGCCAGCAGTGGAAAGGACAGGCGCTACGAGCAGTACTTC. Protein: CASSGKDRRYEQYF.

The V gene is TRBV7-9, the J gene TRBJ2-2; 7 bases match TRBD1. The CDR3 covers 14 residues. CDR1 is SEHNR, CDR2 FQNEAQ, per germline (reference sequence). V dropped 6 bases and J dropped 5; count of bases not matched to a gene: 6. CDR3 region: CASSPDRRTGELFF. The CDR3 DNA reads TGTGCCAGCAGTCCGGACAGGAGGACCGGGGAGCTGTTTTTT.

The chain has TRBV7-9 and TRBJ1-2; maybe TRBD1 (5 bases). The CDR3 runs to 15 residues. The V end was cut by 3 bases, the J end by 3 bases, with 14 bases between. Per germline, CDR1 SEHNR and CDR2 FQNEAQ (reference sequence). The CDR3 sequence is CASSFQTVTYYGYTF. CDR3 nucleotides: TGTGCCAGCAGCTTCCAGACAGTTACTTACTATGGCTACACCTTC.